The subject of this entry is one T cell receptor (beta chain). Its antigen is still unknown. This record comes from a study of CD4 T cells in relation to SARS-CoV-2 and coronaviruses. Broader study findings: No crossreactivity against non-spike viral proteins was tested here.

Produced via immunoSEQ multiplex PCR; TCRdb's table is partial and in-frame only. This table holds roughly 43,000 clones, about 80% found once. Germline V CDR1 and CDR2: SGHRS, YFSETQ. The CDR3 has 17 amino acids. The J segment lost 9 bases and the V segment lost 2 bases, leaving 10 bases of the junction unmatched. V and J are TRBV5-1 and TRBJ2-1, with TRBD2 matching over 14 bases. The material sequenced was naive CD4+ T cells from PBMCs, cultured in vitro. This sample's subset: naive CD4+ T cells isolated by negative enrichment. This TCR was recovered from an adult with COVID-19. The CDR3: CASSLGLAGGTRGEQFF. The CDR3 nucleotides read TGCGCCAGCAGCTTAGGACTAGCGGGAGGTACGAGGGGTGAGCAGTTCTTC. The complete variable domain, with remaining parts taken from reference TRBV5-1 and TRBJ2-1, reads KAGVTQTPRYLIKTRGQQVTLSCSPISGHRSVSWYQQTPGQGLQFLFEYFSETQRNKGNFPGRFSGRQFSNSRSEMNVSTLELGDSALYLCASSLGLAGGTRGEQFFGPGTRLTVL.